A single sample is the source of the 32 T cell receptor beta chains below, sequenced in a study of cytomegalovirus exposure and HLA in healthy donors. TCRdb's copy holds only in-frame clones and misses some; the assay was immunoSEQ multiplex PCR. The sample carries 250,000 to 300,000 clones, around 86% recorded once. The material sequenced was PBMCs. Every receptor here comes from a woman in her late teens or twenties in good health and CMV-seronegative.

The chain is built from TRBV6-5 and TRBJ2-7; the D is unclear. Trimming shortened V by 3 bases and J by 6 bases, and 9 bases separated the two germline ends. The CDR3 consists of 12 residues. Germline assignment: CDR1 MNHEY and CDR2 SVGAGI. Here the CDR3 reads CASSYVTGEQYF. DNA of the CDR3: TGTGCCAGCAGTTATGTGACTGGCGAGCAGTACTTC.

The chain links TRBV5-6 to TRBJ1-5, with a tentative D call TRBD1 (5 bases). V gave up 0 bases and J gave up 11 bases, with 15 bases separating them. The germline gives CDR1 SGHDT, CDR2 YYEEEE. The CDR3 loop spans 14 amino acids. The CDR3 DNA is TGTGCCAGCAGCTTGGCAGGGTCCCGTCGGGCCCAGCATTTT. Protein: CASSLAGSRRAQHF.

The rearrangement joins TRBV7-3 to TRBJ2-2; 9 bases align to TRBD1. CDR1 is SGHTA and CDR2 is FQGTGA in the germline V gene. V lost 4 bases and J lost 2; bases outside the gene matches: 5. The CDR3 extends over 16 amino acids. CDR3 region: CASSSRGQGNTGELFF. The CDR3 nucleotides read TGTGCCAGCAGCTCCAGGGGACAGGGTAACACCGGGGAGCTGTTTTTT. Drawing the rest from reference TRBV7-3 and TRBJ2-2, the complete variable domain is GAGVSQTPSNKVTEKGKYVELRCDPISGHTALYWYRQSLGQGPEFLIYFQGTGAADDSGLPNDRFFAVRPEGSVSTLKIQRTERGDSAVYLCASSSRGQGNTGELFFGEGSRLTVL.

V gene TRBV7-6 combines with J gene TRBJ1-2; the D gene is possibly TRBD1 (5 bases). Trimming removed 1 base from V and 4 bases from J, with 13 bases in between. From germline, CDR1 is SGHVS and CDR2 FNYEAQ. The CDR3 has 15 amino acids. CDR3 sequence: CASSLGDWGGYGYTF. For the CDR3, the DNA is TGTGCCAGCAGCTTAGGGGACTGGGGTGGCTATGGCTACACCTTC.

CDR3 amino acids: CASSSSNTEAFF. Written as DNA, the CDR3 is TGCGCCAGCAGCTCATCGAACACTGAAGCTTTCTTT. The chain is built from TRBV5-1 and TRBJ1-1; D is unclear. The V end was cut by 3 bases, the J end by 1 base, with 4 bases between. The CDR3 spans 12 residues. CDR1 is SGHRS, CDR2 YFSETQ, per germline.

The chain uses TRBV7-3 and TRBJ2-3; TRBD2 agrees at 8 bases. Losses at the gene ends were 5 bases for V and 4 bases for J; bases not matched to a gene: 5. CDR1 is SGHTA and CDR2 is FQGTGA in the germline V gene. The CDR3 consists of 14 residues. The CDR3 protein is CASSTGLGADTQYF. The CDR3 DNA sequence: TGTGCCAGCAGCACGGGACTAGGGGCAGATACGCAGTATTTT.

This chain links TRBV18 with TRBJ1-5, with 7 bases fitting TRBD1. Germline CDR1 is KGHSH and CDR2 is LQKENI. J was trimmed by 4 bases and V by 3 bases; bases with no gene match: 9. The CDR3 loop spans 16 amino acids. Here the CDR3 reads CASSPMTGLGNQPQHF. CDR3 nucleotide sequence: TGTGCCAGCTCACCGATGACAGGGTTGGGGAATCAGCCCCAGCATTTT.

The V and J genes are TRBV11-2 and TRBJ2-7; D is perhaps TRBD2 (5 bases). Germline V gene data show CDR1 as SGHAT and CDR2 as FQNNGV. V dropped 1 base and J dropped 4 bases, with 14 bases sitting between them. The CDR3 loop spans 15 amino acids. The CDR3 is CASSLGEGRIYEQYF. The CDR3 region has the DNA TGTGCCAGCAGCTTAGGGGAAGGGAGAATTTACGAGCAGTACTTC.

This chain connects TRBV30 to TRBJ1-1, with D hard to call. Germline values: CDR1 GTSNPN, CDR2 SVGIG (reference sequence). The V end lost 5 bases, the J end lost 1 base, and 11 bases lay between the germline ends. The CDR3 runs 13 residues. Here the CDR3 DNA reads TGTGCCTGGGAGGTAGTTAAGAACACTGAAGCTTTCTTT. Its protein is CAWEVVKNTEAFF.

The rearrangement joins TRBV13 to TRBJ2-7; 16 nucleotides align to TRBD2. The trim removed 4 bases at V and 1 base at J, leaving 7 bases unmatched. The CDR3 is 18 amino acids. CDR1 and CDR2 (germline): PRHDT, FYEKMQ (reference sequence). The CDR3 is CASSSRGLAGGGSYEQYF. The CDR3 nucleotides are TGTGCCAGCAGCTCAAGGGGACTAGCGGGAGGGGGGTCCTACGAGCAGTACTTC.

The DNA for the CDR3 is TGTGCCAGCAGTCCCATTGGGGGCGAAGAGACCCAGTACTTC. Translating gives CASSPIGGEETQYF. The chain is built from TRBV27 and TRBJ2-5; weak D call: TRBD1 (6 bases). V was trimmed by 5 bases and J by 3 bases, leaving 13 bases between them. Germline assignment: CDR1 MNHEY and CDR2 SMNVEV (reference sequence). This CDR3 region has 14 residues.

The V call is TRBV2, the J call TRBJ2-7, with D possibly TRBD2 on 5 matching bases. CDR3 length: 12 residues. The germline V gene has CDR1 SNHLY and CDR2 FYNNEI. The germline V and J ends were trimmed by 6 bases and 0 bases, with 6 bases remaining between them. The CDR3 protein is CASSGGSYEQYF. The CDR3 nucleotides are TGTGCCAGCAGCGGAGGCTCCTACGAGCAGTACTTC. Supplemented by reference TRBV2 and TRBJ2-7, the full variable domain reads EPEVTQTPSHQVTQMGQEVILRCVPISNHLYFYWYRQILGQKVEFLVSFYNNEISEKSEIFDDQFSVERPDGSNFTLKIRSTKLEDSAMYFCASSGGSYEQYFGPGTRLTVT.

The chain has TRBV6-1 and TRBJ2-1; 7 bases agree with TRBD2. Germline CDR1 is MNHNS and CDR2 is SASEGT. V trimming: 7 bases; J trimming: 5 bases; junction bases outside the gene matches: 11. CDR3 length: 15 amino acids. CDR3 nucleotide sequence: TGTGCCAGCATACGGGGGAGGGAGGGGAACAATGAGCAGTTCTTC. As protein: CASIRGREGNNEQFF.

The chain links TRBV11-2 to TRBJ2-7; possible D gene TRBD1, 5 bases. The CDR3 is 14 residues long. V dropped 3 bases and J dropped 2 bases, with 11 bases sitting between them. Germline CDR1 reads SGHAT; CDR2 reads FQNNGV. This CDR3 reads CASSLSQGAYEQYF. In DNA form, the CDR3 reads TGTGCCAGCAGCTTGTCCCAGGGTGCCTACGAGCAGTACTTC.

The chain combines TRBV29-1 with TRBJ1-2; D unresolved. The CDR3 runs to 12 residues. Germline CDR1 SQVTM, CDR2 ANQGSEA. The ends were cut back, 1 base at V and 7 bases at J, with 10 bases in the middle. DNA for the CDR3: TGCAGCGTTGAAGGCAGTCGGGTTGGCTACACCTTC. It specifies CSVEGSRVGYTF.

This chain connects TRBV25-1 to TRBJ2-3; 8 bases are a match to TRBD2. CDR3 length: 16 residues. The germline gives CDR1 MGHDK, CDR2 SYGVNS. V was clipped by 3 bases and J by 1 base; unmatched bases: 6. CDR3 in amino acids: CASSDQTSARTDTQYF. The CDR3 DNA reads TGTGCCAGCAGTGACCAGACTAGCGCCCGCACAGATACGCAGTATTTT.

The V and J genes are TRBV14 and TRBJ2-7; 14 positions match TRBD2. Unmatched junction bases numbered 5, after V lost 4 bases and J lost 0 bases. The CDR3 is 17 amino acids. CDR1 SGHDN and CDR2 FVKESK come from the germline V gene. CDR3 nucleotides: TGTGCCAGCAGCCGGACTAGCGGGAGGCTCCCCTCCTACGAGCAGTACTTC. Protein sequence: CASSRTSGRLPSYEQYF.

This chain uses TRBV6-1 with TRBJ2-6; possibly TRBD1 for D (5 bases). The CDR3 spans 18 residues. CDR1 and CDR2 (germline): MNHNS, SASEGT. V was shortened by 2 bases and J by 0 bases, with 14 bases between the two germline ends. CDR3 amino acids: CASSESLWGRSGANVLTF. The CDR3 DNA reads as TGTGCCAGCAGTGAAAGCCTGTGGGGCCGCTCTGGGGCCAACGTCCTGACTTTC.

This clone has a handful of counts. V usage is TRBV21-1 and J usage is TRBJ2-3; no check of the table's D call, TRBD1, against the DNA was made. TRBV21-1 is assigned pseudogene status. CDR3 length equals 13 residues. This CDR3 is CARPGQAPETQYF. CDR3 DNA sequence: TGTGCCAGGCCGGGACAGGCGCCGGAGACGCAGTATTTT.

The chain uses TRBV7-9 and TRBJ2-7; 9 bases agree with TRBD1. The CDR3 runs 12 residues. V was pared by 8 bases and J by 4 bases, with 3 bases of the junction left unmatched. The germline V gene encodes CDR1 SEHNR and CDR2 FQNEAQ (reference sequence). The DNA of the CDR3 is TGTGCCAGCGGGGGACAGGGATACGAGCAGTACTTC. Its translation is CASGGQGYEQYF.

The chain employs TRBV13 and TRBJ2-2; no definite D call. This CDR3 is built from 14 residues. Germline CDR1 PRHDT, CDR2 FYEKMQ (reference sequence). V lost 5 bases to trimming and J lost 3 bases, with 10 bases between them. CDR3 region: CASSTGMDTGELFF. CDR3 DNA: TGTGCCAGCAGCACGGGTATGGACACCGGGGAGCTGTTTTTT.

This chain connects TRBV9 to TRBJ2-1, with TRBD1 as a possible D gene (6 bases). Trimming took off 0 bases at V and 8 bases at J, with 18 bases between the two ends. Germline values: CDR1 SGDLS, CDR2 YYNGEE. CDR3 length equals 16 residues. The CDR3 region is CASSVALGRGGDEQFF. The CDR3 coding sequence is TGTGCCAGCAGCGTAGCCTTAGGCAGGGGCGGCGATGAGCAGTTCTTC.

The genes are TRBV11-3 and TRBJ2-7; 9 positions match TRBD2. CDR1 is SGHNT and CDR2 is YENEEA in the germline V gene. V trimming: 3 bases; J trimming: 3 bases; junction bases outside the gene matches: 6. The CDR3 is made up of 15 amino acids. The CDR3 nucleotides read TGTGCCAGCAGCTTCTCTAGCGGGGACAGCTACGAGCAGTACTTC. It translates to CASSFSSGDSYEQYF.

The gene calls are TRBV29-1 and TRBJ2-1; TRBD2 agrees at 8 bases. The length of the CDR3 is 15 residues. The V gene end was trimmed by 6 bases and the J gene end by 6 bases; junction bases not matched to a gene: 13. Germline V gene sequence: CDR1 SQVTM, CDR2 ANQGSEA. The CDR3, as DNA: TGCAGCGTGGCGGAGCGGGGGAACGGCCGCAATGAGCAGTTCTTC. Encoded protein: CSVAERGNGRNEQFF.

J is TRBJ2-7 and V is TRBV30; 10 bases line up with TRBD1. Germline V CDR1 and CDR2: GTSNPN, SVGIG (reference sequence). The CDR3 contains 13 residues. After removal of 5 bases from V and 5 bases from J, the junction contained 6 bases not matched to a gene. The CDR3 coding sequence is TGTGCCTGGGACGGGACAGGGGAGGACGAGCAGTACTTC. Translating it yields CAWDGTGEDEQYF.

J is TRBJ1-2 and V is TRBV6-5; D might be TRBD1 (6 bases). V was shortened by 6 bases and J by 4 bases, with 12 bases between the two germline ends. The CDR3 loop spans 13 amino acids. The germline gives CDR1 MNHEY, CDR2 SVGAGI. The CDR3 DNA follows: TGTGCCAGCAGCCCCGGACAGACCTATGGCTACACCTTC. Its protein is CASSPGQTYGYTF.

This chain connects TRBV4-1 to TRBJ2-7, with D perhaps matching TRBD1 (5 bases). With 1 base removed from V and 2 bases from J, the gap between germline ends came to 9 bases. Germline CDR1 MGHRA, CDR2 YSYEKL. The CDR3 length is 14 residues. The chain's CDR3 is CASSQGVTAYEQYF. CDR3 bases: TGCGCCAGCAGCCAAGGGGTGACAGCCTACGAGCAGTACTTC.

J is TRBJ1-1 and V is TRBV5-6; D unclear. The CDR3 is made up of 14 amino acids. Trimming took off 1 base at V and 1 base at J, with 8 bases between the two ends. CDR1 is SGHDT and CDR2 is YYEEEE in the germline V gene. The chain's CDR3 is CASSLRVENTEAFF. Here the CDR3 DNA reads TGTGCCAGCAGCTTGCGGGTTGAGAACACTGAAGCTTTCTTT.

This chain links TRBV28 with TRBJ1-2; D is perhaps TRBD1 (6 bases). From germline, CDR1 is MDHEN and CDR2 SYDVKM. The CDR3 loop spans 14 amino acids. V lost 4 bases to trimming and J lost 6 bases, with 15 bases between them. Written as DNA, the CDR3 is TGTGCCAGCAGTTCCCGGACAGCTCGCGATGGCTACACCTTC. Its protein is CASSSRTARDGYTF.

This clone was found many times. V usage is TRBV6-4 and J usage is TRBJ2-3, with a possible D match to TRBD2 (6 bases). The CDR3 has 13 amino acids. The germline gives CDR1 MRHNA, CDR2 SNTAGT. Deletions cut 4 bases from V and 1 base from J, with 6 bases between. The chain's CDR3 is CASSASGTDTQYF. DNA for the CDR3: TGTGCCAGCAGTGCTAGCGGCACAGATACGCAGTATTTT.

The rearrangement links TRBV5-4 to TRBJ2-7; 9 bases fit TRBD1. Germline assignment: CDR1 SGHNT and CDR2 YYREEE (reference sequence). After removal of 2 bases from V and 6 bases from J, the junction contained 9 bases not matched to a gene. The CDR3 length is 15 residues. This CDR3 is CASSFPGQGGSEQYF. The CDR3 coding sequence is TGTGCCAGCAGCTTTCCGGGACAGGGTGGATCCGAGCAGTACTTC.

CDR3 DNA sequence: TGTGCCAGCAGCTCTTACAACAATGAGCAGTTCTTC. This gives the protein CASSSYNNEQFF. The rearrangement uses TRBV13 and TRBJ2-1; D is ambiguous. With 4 bases removed from V and 5 bases from J, the gap between germline ends came to 6 bases. The CDR3 loop spans 12 amino acids. Germline V CDR1 and CDR2: PRHDT, FYEKMQ (reference sequence).